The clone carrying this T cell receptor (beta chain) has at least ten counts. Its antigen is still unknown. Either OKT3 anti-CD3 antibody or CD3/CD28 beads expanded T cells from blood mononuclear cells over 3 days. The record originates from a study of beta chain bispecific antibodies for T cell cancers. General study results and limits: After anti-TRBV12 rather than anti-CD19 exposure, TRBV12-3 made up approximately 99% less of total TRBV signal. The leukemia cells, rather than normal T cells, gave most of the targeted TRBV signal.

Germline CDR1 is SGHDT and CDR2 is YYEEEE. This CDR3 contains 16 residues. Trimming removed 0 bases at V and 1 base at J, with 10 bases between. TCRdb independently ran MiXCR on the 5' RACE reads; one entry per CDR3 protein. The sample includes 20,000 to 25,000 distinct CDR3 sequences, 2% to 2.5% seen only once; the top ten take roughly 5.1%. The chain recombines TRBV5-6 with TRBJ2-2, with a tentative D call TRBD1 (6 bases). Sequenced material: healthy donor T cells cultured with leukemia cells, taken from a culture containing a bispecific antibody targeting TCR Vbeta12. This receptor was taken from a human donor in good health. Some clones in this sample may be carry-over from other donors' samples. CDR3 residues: CASSLGLQGNTGELFF. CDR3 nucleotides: TGTGCCAGCAGCTTGGGCCTACAGGGGAACACCGGGGAGCTGTTTTTT.